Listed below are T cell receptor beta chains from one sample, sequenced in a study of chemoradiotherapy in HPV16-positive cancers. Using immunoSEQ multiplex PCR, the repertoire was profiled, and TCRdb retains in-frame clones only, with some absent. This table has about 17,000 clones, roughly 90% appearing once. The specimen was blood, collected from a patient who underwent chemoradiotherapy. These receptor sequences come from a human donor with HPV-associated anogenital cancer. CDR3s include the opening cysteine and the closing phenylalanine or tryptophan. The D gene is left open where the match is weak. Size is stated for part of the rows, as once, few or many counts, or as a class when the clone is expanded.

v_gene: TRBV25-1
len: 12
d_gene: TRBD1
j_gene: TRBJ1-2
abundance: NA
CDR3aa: CASSVTGAGYTF
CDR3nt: TGTGCCAGCAGTGTGACAGGGGCTGGCTACACCTTC

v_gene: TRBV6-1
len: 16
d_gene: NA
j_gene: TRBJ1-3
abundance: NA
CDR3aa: CASSERTAGSGNTIYF
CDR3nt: TGTGCCAGCAGTGAACGTACGGCAGGCTCTGGAAACACCATATATTTT

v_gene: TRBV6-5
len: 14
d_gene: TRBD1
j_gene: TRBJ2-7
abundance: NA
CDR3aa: CASSQRTGLYEQYF
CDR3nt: TGTGCCAGCAGTCAACGGACAGGTTTGTACGAGCAGTACTTC

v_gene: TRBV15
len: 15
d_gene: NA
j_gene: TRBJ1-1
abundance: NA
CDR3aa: CATSREGVRRAEAFF
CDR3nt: TGTGCCACCAGCAGAGAAGGGGTTAGAAGAGCTGAAGCTTTCTTT

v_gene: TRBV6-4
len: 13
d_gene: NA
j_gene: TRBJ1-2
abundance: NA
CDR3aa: CASRRDPDSGYTF
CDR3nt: TGTGCCAGCAGGAGGGATCCCGACAGCGGCTACACCTTC

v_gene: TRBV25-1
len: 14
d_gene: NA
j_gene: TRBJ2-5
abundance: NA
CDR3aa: CASSDSTAQETQYF
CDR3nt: TGTGCCAGCAGTGATTCCACGGCACAAGAGACCCAGTACTTC

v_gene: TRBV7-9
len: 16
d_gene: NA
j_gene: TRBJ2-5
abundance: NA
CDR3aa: CASSLDGGQVRETQYF
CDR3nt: TGTGCCAGCAGCTTAGACGGGGGGCAGGTCCGGGAGACCCAGTACTTC

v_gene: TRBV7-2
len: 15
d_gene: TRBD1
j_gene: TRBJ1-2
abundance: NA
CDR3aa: CASSQPTGSRGGYTF
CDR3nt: TGTGCCAGCAGCCAACCGACAGGGTCTCGTGGTGGCTACACCTTC

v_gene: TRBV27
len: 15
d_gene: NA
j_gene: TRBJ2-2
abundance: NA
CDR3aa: CASSSYRDNTGELFF
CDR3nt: TGTGCCAGCAGTTCCTACAGGGATAACACCGGGGAGCTGTTTTTT

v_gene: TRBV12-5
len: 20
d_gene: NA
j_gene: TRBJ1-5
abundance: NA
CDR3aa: CASGLVRRGSQPNSNQPQHF
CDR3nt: TGTGCTAGTGGTTTGGTACGTAGGGGGTCTCAGCCGAATAGCAATCAGCCCCAGCATTTT

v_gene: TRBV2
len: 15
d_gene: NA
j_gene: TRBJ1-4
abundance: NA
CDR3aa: CASSSSLGNSEKLFF
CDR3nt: TGTGCCAGCAGCTCTAGCCTGGGAAATAGCGAAAAACTGTTTTTT

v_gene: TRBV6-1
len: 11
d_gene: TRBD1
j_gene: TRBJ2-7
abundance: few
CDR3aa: CAVGQGNEQYF
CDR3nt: TGTGCCGTAGGACAGGGAAACGAGCAGTACTTC

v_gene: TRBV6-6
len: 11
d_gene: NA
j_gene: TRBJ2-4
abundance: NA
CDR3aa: CASSYSEGRYF
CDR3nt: TGTGCCAGCAGTTACTCAGAGGGGCGGTACTTC

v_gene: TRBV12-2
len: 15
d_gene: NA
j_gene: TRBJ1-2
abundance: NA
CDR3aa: CASRLVRDGDYGYTF
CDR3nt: TGTGCAAGTCGCTTAGTAAGGGATGGCGACTATGGCTACACCTTC

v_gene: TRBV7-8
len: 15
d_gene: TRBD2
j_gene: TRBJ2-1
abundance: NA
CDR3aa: CASSRRGGSYNEQFF
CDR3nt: TGTGCCAGCAGCCGGCGCGGGGGATCCTACAATGAGCAGTTCTTC

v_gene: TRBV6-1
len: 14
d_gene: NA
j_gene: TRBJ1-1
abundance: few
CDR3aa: CASSDRQMNTEAFF
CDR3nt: TGTGCCAGCAGTGATCGGCAGATGAACACTGAAGCTTTCTTT

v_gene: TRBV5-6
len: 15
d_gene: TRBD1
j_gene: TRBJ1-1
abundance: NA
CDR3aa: CASSSPGQGYTEAFF
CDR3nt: TGTGCCAGCAGCTCCCCGGGACAGGGGTACACTGAAGCTTTCTTT

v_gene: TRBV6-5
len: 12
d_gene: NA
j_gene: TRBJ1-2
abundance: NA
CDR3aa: CASRPANYGYTF
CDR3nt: TGTGCCAGCAGGCCAGCTAACTATGGCTACACCTTC

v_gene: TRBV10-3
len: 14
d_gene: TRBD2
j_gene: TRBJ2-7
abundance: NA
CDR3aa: CAIRVAGDSYEQYF
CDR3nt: TGTGCCATCAGGGTAGCGGGGGACTCCTACGAGCAGTACTTC

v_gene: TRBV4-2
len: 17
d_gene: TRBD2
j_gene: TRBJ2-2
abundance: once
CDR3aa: CASSQIGGAANTGELFF
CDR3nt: TGTGCCAGCAGCCAAATCGGGGGGGCCGCGAACACCGGGGAGCTGTTTTTT

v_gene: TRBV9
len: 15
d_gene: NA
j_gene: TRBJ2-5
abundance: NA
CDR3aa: CASSVSAGLGETQYF
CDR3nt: TGTGCCAGCAGCGTTTCCGCAGGGTTGGGGGAGACCCAGTACTTC

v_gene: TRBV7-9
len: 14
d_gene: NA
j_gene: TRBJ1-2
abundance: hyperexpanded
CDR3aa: CASSLDGDGRGYTF
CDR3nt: TGTGCCAGCAGCTTGGACGGGGACGGCCGGGGGTACACCTTC

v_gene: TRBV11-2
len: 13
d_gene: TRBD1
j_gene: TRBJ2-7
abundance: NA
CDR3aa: CASSFPTGVEQYF
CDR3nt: TGTGCCAGCAGCTTTCCGACAGGGGTCGAGCAGTACTTC

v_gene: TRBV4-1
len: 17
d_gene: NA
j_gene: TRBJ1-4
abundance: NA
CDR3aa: CASSQESGRLANEKLFF
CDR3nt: TGCGCCAGCAGCCAAGAATCAGGTCGGCTTGCTAATGAAAAACTGTTTTTT

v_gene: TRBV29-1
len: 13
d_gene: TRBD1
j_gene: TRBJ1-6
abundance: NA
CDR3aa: CSVAGTGVSPLHF
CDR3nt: TGCAGCGTCGCCGGGACAGGGGTATCACCCCTCCACTTT

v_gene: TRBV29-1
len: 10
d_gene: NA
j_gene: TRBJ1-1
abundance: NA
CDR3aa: CTGSDAEAFF
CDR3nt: TGCACAGGGTCCGACGCTGAAGCTTTCTTT

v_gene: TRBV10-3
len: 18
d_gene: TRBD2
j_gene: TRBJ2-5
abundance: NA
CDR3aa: CAISESVAGGPFFGTQYF
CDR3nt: TGTGCCATCAGTGAGTCGGTAGCGGGGGGGCCATTTTTCGGGACCCAGTACTTC

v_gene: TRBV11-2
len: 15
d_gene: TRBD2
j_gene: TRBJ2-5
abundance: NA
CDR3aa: CASSLVASGVETQYF
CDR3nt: TGTGCCAGCAGCTTAGTAGCTAGCGGGGTTGAGACCCAGTACTTC

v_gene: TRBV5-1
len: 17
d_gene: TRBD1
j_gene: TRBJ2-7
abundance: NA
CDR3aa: CASSLGIPGGPAYEQYF
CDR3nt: TGCGCCAGCAGCTTGGGGATACCAGGGGGTCCAGCCTACGAGCAGTACTTC

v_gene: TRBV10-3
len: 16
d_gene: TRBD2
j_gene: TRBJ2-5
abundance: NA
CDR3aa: CAISETLAGGKETQYF
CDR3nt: TGTGCCATCAGTGAGACACTAGCGGGGGGAAAAGAGACCCAGTACTTC

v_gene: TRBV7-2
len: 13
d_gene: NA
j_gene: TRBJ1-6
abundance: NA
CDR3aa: CASSLVTNSPLHF
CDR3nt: TGTGCCAGCAGCTTAGTTACGAATTCACCCCTCCACTTT

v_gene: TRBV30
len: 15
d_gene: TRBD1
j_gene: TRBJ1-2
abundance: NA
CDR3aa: CACPRRGQVSRGYTF
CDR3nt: TGTGCCTGCCCTCGAAGGGGACAGGTATCGAGAGGCTACACCTTC

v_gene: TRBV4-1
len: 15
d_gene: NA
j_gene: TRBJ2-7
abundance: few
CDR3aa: CASSQEEDPSYEQYF
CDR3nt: TGCGCCAGCAGCCAAGAGGAGGATCCCTCCTACGAGCAGTACTTC

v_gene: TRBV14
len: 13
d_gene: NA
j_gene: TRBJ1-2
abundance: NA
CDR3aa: CASSQASRGRYTF
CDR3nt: TGTGCCAGCAGCCAAGCCTCCCGCGGGCGCTACACCTTC

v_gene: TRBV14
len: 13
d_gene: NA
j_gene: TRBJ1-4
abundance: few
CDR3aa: CASSQNNVEKLFF
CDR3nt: TGTGCCAGCAGCCAAAACAATGTCGAAAAACTGTTTTTT

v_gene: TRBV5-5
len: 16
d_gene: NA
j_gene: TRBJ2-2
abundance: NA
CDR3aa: CASSLPQGISTGELFF
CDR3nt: TGTGCCAGCAGCTTGCCCCAGGGTATTAGCACCGGGGAGCTGTTTTTT

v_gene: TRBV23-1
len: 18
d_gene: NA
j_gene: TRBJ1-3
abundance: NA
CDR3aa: CASSQVGKRGSSGNTIYF
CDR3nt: TGCGCCAGCAGTCAAGTCGGGAAGAGAGGGAGCTCTGGAAACACCATATATTTT

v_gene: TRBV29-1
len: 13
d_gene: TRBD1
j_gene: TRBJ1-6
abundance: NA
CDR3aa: CSVGQAGNSPLHF
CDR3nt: TGCAGCGTGGGACAGGCAGGGAATTCACCCCTCCACTTT

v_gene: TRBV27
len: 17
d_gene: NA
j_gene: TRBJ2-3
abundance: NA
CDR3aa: CASRPQAGWDQADTQYF
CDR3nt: TGTGCCAGCAGACCACAAGCCGGTTGGGATCAGGCGGATACGCAGTATTTT

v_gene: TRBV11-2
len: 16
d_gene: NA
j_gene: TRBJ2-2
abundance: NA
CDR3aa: CASSGRSKGNTGELFF
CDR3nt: TGTGCCAGCAGCGGGAGGTCGAAAGGGAACACCGGGGAGCTGTTTTTT

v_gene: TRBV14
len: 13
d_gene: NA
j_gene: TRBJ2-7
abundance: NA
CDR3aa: CASSQVGAYEQYF
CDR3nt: TGTGCCAGCAGCCAAGTCGGGGCCTACGAGCAGTACTTC

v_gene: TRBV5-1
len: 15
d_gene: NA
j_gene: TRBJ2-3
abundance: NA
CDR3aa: CASSLRGLGADTQYF
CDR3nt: TGCGCCAGCAGCTTGCGAGGGCTTGGGGCAGATACGCAGTATTTT

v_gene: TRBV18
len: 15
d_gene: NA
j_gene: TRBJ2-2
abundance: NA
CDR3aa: CASSPSKFPTGELFF
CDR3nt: TGTGCCAGCTCACCGTCTAAGTTCCCCACCGGGGAGCTGTTTTTT